The present entry profiles one TCR beta chain with its context. Its antigen is undetermined. This entry belongs to a study of OX40 agonist ivuxolimab in advanced cancers. For the study at large: Partial response was recorded in three patients: one hepatocellular carcinoma and two cutaneous melanoma cases.

This table comes from immunoSEQ multiplex PCR, and its TCRdb copy is limited to in-frame clones, with some not included. This sample has about 96,000 clones, with less than 95% found just once. Trimming cost V 0 bases and J 6 bases, with 8 bases left between them. The CDR3 runs to 13 residues. The germline V gene encodes CDR1 SGHNT and CDR2 YYREEE (reference sequence). Study-level points and caveats: Expanded peripheral T-cell antigen specificity went undetermined. Patients with a partial response at 0.1-3.0 mg/kg had among the lowest clonal expansion.

The chain links TRBV5-4 to TRBJ2-3; a possible D gene is TRBD2 (5 bases). This sequence was found in an adult with an advanced solid tumor such as melanoma, head and neck, liver or kidney cancer. Sequencing used CD4+ or CD8+ T cells sorted from blood, obtained in a trial of the OX40 agonist ivuxolimab. As DNA, the CDR3 is TGTGCCAGCAGCTTGGAGCGGAAGGATACGCAGTATTTT. Translation gives CASSLERKDTQYF.